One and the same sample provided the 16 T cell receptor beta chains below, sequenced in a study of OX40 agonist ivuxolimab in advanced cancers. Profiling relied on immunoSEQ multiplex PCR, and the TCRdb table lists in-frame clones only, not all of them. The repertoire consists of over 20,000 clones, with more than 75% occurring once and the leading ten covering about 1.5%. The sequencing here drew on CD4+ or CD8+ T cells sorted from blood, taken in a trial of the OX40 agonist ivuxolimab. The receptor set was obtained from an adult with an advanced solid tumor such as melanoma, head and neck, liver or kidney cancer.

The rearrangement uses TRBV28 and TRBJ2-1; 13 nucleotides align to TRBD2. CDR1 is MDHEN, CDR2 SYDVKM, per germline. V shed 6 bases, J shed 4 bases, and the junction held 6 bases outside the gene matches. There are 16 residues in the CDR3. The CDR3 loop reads CASRSRLAGGYNEQFF. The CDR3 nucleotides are TGTGCCAGCAGATCCAGACTAGCGGGGGGTTACAATGAGCAGTTCTTC.

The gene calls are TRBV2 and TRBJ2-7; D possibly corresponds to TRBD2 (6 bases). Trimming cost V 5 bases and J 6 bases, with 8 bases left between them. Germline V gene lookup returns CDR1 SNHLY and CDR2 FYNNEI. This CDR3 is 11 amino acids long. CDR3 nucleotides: TGTGCCAGCAGTCAGCGGGTCGAGCAGTACTTC. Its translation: CASSQRVEQYF.

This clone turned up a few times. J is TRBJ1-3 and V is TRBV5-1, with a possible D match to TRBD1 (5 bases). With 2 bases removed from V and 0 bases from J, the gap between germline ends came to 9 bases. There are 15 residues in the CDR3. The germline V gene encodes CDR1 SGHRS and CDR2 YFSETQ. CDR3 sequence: CASSFDSSSGNTIYF. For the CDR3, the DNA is TGCGCCAGCAGCTTTGACAGTTCCTCTGGAAACACCATATATTTT.

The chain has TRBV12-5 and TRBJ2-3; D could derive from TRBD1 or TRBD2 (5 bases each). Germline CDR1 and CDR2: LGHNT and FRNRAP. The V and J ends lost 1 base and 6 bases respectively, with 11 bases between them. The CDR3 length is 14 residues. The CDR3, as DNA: TGTGCTAGTGGTTTGGGAGGGACCGATGATACGCAGTATTTT. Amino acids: CASGLGGTDDTQYF.

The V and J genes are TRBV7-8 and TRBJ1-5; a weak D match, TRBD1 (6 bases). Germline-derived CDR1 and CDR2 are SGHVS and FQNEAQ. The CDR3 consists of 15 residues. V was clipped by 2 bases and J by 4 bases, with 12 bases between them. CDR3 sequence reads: CASSLSQGRNQPQHF. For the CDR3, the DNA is TGTGCCAGCAGCTTATCACAGGGAAGAAATCAGCCCCAGCATTTT.

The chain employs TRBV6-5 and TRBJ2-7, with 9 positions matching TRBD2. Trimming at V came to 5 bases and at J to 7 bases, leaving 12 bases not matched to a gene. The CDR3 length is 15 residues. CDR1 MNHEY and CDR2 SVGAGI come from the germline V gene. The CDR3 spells CASSRGLAGLGEQYF. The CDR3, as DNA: TGTGCCAGCAGTCGAGGGCTAGCGGGACTAGGGGAGCAGTACTTC.

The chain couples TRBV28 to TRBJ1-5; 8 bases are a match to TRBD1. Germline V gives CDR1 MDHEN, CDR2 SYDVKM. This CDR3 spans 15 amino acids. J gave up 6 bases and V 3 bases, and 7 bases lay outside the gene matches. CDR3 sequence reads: CASSFRDRYLQPQHF. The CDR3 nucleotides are TGTGCCAGCAGTTTCCGGGACAGGTATCTTCAGCCCCAGCATTTT.

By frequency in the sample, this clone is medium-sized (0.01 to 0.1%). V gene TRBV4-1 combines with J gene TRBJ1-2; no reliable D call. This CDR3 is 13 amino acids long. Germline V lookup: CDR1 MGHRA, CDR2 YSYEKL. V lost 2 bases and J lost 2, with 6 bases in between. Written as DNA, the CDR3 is TGCGCCAGCAGCCAACCGCTAAACTATGGCTACACCTTC. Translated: CASSQPLNYGYTF.

CDR3 in DNA: TGTGCCAGCAGTGAATGGGCCTCTGGGGCCAACGTCCTGACTTTC. Protein sequence: CASSEWASGANVLTF. J is TRBJ2-6 and V is TRBV6-1; D call uncertain. The V and J ends lost 2 bases and 0 bases respectively, with 5 bases between them. Germline V lookup: CDR1 MNHNS, CDR2 SASEGT. The CDR3 runs to 15 residues.

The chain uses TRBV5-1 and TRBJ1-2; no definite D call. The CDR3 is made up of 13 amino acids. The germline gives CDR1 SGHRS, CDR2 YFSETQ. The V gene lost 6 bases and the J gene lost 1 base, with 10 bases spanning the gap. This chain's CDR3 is CASNEGNNYGYTF. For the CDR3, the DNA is TGCGCCAGCAATGAGGGAAATAACTATGGCTACACCTTC. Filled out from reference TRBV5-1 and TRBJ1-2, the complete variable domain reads KAGVTQTPRYLIKTRGQQVTLSCSPISGHRSVSWYQQTPGQGLQFLFEYFSETQRNKGNFPGRFSGRQFSNSRSEMNVSTLELGDSALYLCASNEGNNYGYTFGSGTRLTVV.

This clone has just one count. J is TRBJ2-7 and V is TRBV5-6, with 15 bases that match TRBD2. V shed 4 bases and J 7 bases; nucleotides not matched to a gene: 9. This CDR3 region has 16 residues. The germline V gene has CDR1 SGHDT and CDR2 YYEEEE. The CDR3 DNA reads TGTGCCAGCAGCCCCGGGACTAGCGGGAGGTCGTGGGAGCAGTACTTC. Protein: CASSPGTSGRSWEQYF.

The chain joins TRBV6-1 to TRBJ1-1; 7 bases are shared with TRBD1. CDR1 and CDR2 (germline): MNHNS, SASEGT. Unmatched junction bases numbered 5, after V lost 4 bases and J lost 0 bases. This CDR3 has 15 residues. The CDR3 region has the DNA TGTGCCAGCAGTGCCCCGACAGGGCTGAACACTGAAGCTTTCTTT. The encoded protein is CASSAPTGLNTEAFF.

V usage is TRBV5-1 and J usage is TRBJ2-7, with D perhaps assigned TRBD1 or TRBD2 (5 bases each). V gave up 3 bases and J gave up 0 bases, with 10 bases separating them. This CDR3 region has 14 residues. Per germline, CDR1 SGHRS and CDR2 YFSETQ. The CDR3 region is CASSWDQSSYEQYF. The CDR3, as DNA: TGCGCCAGCAGCTGGGACCAAAGCTCCTACGAGCAGTACTTC.

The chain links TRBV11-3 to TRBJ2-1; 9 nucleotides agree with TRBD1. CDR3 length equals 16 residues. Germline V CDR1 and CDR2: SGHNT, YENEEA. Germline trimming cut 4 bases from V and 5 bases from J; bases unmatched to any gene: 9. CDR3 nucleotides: TGTGCCAGCAGCTCGCGCCTGGGACAGGGAAACAATGAGCAGTTCTTC. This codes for CASSSRLGQGNNEQFF.

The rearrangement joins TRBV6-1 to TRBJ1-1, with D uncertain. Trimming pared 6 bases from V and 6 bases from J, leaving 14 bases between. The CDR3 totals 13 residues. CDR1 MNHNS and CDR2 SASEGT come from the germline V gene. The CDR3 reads CASRGKRVSEAFF. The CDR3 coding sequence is TGTGCCAGCAGGGGAAAACGGGTCTCTGAAGCTTTCTTT.

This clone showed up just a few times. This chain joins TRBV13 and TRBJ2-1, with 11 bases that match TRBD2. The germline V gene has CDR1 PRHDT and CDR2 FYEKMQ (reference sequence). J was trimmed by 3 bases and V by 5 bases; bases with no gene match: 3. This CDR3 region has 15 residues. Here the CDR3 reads CASSPTSGGYNEQFF. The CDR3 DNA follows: TGTGCCAGCAGCCCAACTAGCGGGGGCTACAATGAGCAGTTCTTC.